Below, 5 T cell receptor beta chains from the same sample are listed, as sequenced in a study of blood T cell repertoires in COVID-19. Produced via immunoSEQ multiplex PCR; TCRdb's table is partial and in-frame only. The sample gives about 240,000 clones, about four fifths of which show up once; roughly 1.9% is in the top ten. Sequencing was carried out using peripheral blood. These receptor sequences come from a man younger than 40 who had recovered from COVID-19.

The V call is TRBV10-2, the J call TRBJ2-2, with a weak D call TRBD2 (6 bases). The ends were cut back, 6 bases at V and 4 bases at J, with 12 bases in the middle. Germline V gene sequence: CDR1 WSHSY, CDR2 SAAADI. CDR3 length: 14 amino acids. CDR3: CASSGTPSTGELFF. DNA of the CDR3: TGCGCCAGCAGCGGGACTCCCAGCACCGGGGAGCTGTTTTTT.

This chain joins TRBV3-1 (or the pseudogene TRBV3-2) and TRBJ1-2; unclear D gene. In germline, CDR1 is LGHDT, CDR2 YNNKEL (reference sequence). The CDR3 totals 16 residues. V was trimmed by 0 bases and J by 4 bases, leaving 15 bases between them. CDR3 DNA sequence: TGTGCCAGCAGCCAAGAAACCGGGAGTAGCTCCTATGGCTACACCTTC. This gives the protein CASSQETGSSSYGYTF.

The chain has TRBV19 and TRBJ1-1; D not resolved. Germline lookup yields CDR1 LNHDA and CDR2 SQIVND (reference sequence). CDR3 length equals 16 residues. The V end lost 2 bases, the J end lost 0 bases, and 13 bases lay between the germline ends. Here the CDR3 DNA reads TGTGCCAGTAGTATAAGGTCCCCAACAGTGAACACTGAAGCTTTCTTT. Amino acid sequence: CASSIRSPTVNTEAFF.

This clone was seen only once. The chain recombines TRBV24-1 with TRBJ2-1; 13 bases fit TRBD2. Germline CDR1 is KGHDR and CDR2 is SFDVKD. The V gene end was trimmed by 7 bases and the J gene end by 10 bases; junction bases not matched to a gene: 6. The CDR3 totals 14 residues. As DNA, the CDR3 is TGTGCCACCAGCACTAGCGGGGGGGCTGAGGAGCAGTTCTTC. As protein: CATSTSGGAEEQFF.

This sequence joins TRBV5-1 and TRBJ2-7; 9 bases are a match to TRBD1. V was clipped by 2 bases and J by 2 bases; unmatched bases: 5. This CDR3 has 15 residues. Germline V gene lookup returns CDR1 SGHRS and CDR2 YFSETQ. The CDR3 reads CASSFGRDRAYEQYF. CDR3 DNA sequence: TGCGCCAGCAGCTTTGGCCGGGACAGGGCCTACGAGCAGTACTTC.